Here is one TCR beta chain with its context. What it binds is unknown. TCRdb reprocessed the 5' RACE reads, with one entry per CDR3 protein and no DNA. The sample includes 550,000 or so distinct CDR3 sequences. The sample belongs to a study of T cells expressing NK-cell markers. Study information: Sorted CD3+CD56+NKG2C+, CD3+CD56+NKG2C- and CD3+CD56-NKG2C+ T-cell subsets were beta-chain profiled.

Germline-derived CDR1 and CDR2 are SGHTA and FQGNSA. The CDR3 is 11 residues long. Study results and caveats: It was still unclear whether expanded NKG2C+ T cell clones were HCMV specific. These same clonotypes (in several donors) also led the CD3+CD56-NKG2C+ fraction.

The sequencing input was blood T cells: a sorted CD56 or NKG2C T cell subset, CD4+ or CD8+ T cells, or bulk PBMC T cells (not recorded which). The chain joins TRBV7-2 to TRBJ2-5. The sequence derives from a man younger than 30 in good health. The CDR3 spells CASSLDLTQYF.